This T cell receptor beta chain was identified in a study of T cells in Graves' hyperthyroidism and ophthalmopathy (dated by TCRdb to 2018 to 2020). Background for the entire study: Peripheral blood was sampled at the time of initial diagnosis, prior to any treatment. In addition, the study compared T-cell repertoires in thyroid tissue and in blood from about six Graves' hyperthyroidism patients. The paper describes TCR Vbeta CDR3 sequencing of 130 to 150 peripheral blood samples, made up of fewer than 50 ophthalmopathy patients, around 78 hyperthyroidism patients and 17 progressor patients. Whether ophthalmopathy could be predicted prospectively was tested in an independent validation cohort made up of 18 hyperthyroidism patients plus 17 patients who later progressed to ophthalmopathy. A discovery cohort of roughly 96 patients, roughly 45 with Graves' ophthalmopathy and 57 with stable Graves' hyperthyroidism, was used to find distinguishing TCR V-J signatures. Once sampling was done, hyperthyroidism patients were given methimazole at a starting dose of 30 mg daily, whereas ophthalmopathy patients were given high-dose intravenous methylprednisolone. The 75 to 100 discovery patients were randomly split 7:3 into training and test sets. Study-wide conclusions, independent of this receptor: A 13 V-J signature model separated ophthalmopathy from stable hyperthyroidism, with roughly 88% sensitivity and about 81% specificity in cross-validation and 80%/75% in testing. In validation, the model predicted progression to ophthalmopathy with around 71% sensitivity and roughly 72% specificity, a median of 6.5 months before onset. Most expanded thyroid clonotypes (frequency above 0.001) were also detected in blood, suggesting blood repertoires may reflect thyroid immune responses. No statistical method was used to fix the sample size in advance, and group allocation was not hidden from the investigators.

Moderately to severely active disease, a Clinical Activity Score of at least 3, a NOSPECS grade of at least 4, and a duration under 3 months were present in ophthalmopathy patients. Any patient with an uncontrolled infection, another autoimmune disease, pregnancy or lactation was excluded. Diagnoses were based on clinical symptoms, serum thyroxine and TRAb, thyroid ultrasound and orbital computed tomography. Ficoll-Paque density gradient centrifugation was used to isolate PBMCs from approximately 10 ml of fresh peripheral blood. Total RNA was extracted with Trizol reagent, and quality was checked on an Agilent 2100 Bioanalyzer. The TCR beta CDR3 regions were amplified from the RNA transcripts. The TCR CDR3 was subjected to a first round of RT-PCR using the HTBI primer set and the Qiagen OneStep RT-PCR kit. Libraries were constructed in a second round of multiplex PCR, after which size selection and purification were performed. The libraries were sequenced on an Illumina HiSeq2000 using paired-end 100 bp reads. The authors' pipeline ran thus. SOAPnuke was used to process the raw data, with reads discarded if the reads contained adapters or uncalled bases, had a mean Phred below 15, or lacked an exact constant-primer or identifier match. High-quality paired reads were merged using COPE v1.2.5, and each unique nucleotide sequence was defined as a clonotype. MiTCR v1.1 was used to align the clonotypes against IMGT TRBV, TRBD and TRBJ reference segments. Analysis was restricted to V-J combinations with a frequency above 0.0001, which covered about 99% of repertoires. The TCS score was defined as F50 (clonal expansion) divided by E x V (chaos), with BLOSUM62-based TCRdist calculated between CDR3 peptides within each V-J. Welch's t-statistics and random forest reduced some 510 V-J features to around 14, which were used in a naive Bayes classifier (R e1071). TCRdb trimmed the raw reads at Q25, called clones with MiXCR and kept productive beta chains. Merged by CDR3 protein, the rows form single entries marked with the most common genes and DNA. The V and J calls were determined by TCRdb, not by the authors. Recorded for this sample are about 530,000 distinct CDR3 sequences; about 15% of them occurred a single time. Of the sample, 17% is held by the ten largest clones.

This clonotype appeared a few times. It lacks a known antigen. Per-base qualities were not stored, and no clone one base away is much larger. V drops 0 bases and J drops 0 bases, leaving 9 bases in between. From cysteine to phenylalanine, the CDR3 is 16 amino acids long. This entry keeps only the CDR3 DNA: 48 bases, framed from base 1. Reading the germline V gene gives CDR1 KGHSY and CDR2 FQNENV. This clonotype originated in a woman between 18 and 29 years old with Graves' ophthalmopathy. The sequenced material came from blood. Recombination joined TRBV16 with TRBJ1-5; the D gene is possibly TRBD1, with 5 bases matching. The DNA sequence reads TGTGCCAGCAGCCAATCGACAGACTTTAGCAATCAGCCCCAGCATTTT. It encodes CASSQSTDFSNQPQHF. With the portions outside the CDR3 filled from the reference TRBV16 and TRBJ1-5 genes, the complete variable region becomes GEEVAQTPKHLVRGEGQKAKLYCAPIKGHSYVFWYQQVLKNEFKFLISFQNENVFDETGMPKERFSAKCLPNSPCSLEIQATKLEDSAVYFCASSQSTDFSNQPQHFGDGTRLSIL.